A single sample is the source of the 9 T cell receptor beta chains below, sequenced in a study of breast tumors, draining lymph nodes, adjacent tissues (dated by TCRdb to the mid-2010s). Libraries came from multiplex PCR. The sequencer was an Illumina HiSeq 2000. Using fastp at Q25 and MiXCR, TCRdb reprocessed the public reads and kept productive beta chains. For every CDR3 protein sequence, its rows merge into one entry that carries the most common genes and DNA. Counted in this sample were some 130,000 distinct CDR3 sequences; 15% to 20% of them appeared once. The biggest ten clones account for roughly 3.5% of the sample. The lymph node samples were taken from the axillary draining lymph nodes of breast cancer patients. The specimen sequenced was axillary lymph node tissue. These receptors were collected from a female donor with breast cancer. Some clones in this sample may be carry-over from other donors' samples.

At least ten counts were recorded for this clonotype. CDR3 protein: CATSRGSGGGTQYF. CDR3 sequence (DNA): TGTGCCACCAGCAGAGGTTCCGGAGGGGGTACGCAGTATTTT. The chain joins TRBV15 to TRBJ2-3; D is perhaps TRBD1 or TRBD2 (6 bases each). This CDR3 spans 14 amino acids. Per germline, CDR1 LNHNV and CDR2 YYDKDF (reference sequence). The V end was cut by 1 base, the J end by 8 bases, with 13 bases between.

In this sample, this clonotype turned up many times. J is TRBJ2-7 and V is TRBV10-3; 8 nucleotides line up with TRBD2. This CDR3 is built from 15 residues. J gave up 2 bases and V 4 bases, and 7 bases lay outside the gene matches. Per germline, CDR1 ENHRY and CDR2 SYGVKD. The CDR3 is CAISAGGRGTYEQYF. The CDR3 DNA sequence: TGTGCCATCAGTGCGGGAGGGCGAGGAACCTACGAGCAGTACTTC.

This clonotype has only a few counts. The chain employs TRBV19 and TRBJ2-3; no definite D call. Germline assignment: CDR1 LNHDA and CDR2 SQIVND (reference sequence). The length of the CDR3 is 13 residues. V shed 3 bases and J shed 5 bases, with 9 bases lying between them. CDR3 region: CASSMRPGDTQYF. For the CDR3, the DNA is TGTGCCAGTAGTATGAGGCCCGGAGATACGCAGTATTTT.

This clonotype was recorded at least ten times. The V and J genes are TRBV6-1 and TRBJ2-1, with 8 bases that match TRBD2. This CDR3 has 16 residues. Germline assignment: CDR1 MNHNS and CDR2 SASEGT. V was clipped by 7 bases and J by 0 bases; unmatched bases: 8. The CDR3 DNA follows: TGTGCCAGCATTGGGGCGGGGGGACACTCCTACAATGAGCAGTTCTTC. This translates into CASIGAGGHSYNEQFF.

This clonotype has ten or more counts. V is TRBV15 and J is TRBJ1-2; 8 bases fit TRBD1. This CDR3 contains 14 residues. The V and J ends lost 1 base and 7 bases, in that order; junction bases with no gene match: 5. CDR1 LNHNV and CDR2 YYDKDF come from the germline V gene (reference sequence). CDR3 DNA: TGTGCCACCAGCAGAGGGGGACAGGACGGTGGCTACACCTTC. It codes for CATSRGGQDGGYTF.

This clonotype was recorded at least ten times. This chain joins TRBV7-2 and TRBJ2-2; D is possibly TRBD2 (5 bases). The germline gives CDR1 SGHTA, CDR2 FQGNSA. V lost 3 bases, J lost 7 bases, and 12 bases lay in between. The CDR3 has 14 residues. CDR3 DNA sequence: TGTGCCAGCAGCTTTGAGGGTATAGGCGGGGAGCTGTTTTTT. Protein: CASSFEGIGGELFF.

This clonotype was counted at least ten times. V gene TRBV7-3 combines with J gene TRBJ2-3, with 7 bases that match TRBD1. The length of the CDR3 is 14 residues. Trimming cost V 5 bases and J 2 bases; bases outside gene matches: 4. Germline V CDR1 and CDR2: SGHTA, FQGTGA. The CDR3 loop is CASSPGQVTDTQYF. DNA of the CDR3: TGTGCCAGCAGCCCTGGACAGGTCACAGATACGCAGTATTTT.

This clonotype was recorded once. The chain recombines TRBV7-9 with TRBJ1-1, with TRBD1 as a possible D gene (6 bases). The CDR3 extends over 15 amino acids. Germline-derived CDR1 and CDR2 are SEHNR and FQNEAQ (reference sequence). Between the trimmed V and J ends, which lost 5 bases and 3 bases, there was a span of 16 bases. CDR3 loop: CASSPLQGGDTEAFF. Here the CDR3 DNA reads TGTGCCAGCAGCCCACTACAGGGAGGTGACACTGAAGCTTTCTTT.

Many counts were recorded for this clonotype. The V gene is TRBV29-1, the J gene TRBJ2-5; D is perhaps TRBD2 (5 bases). Deletions cut 6 bases from V and 4 bases from J, with 12 bases between. This CDR3 contains 12 residues. Germline values: CDR1 SQVTM, CDR2 ANQGSEA. The CDR3 DNA reads TGCAGCGTCACTAGAGGACGAGAGACCCAGTACTTC. Its protein is CSVTRGRETQYF.